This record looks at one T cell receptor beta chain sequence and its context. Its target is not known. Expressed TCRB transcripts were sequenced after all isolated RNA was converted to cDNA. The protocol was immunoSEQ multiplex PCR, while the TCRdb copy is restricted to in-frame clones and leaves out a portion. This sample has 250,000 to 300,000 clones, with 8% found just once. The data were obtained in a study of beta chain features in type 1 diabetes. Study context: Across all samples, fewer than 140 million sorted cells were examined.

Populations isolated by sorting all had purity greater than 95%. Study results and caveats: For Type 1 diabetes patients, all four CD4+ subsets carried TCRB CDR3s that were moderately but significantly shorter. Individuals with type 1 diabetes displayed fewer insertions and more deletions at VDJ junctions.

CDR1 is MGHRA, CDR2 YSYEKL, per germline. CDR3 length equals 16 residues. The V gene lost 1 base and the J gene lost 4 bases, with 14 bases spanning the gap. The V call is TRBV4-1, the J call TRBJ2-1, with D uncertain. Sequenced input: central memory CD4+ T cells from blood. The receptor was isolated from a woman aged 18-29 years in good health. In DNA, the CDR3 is TGCGCCAGCAGCCAAGCGGGTCGGCAGGAGTACAATGAGCAGTTCTTC. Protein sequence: CASSQAGRQEYNEQFF.